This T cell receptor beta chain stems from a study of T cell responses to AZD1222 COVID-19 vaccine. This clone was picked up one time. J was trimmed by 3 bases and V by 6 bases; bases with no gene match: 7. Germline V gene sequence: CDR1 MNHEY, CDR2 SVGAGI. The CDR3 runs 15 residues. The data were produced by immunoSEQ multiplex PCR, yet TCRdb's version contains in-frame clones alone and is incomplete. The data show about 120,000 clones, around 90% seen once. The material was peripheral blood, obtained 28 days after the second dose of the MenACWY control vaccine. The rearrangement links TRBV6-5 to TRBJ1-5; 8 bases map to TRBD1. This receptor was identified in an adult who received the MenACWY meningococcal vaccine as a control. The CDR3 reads CASSDGQGYNQPQHF. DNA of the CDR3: TGTGCCAGCAGCGACGGACAGGGATACAATCAGCCCCAGCATTTT.